A single sample is the source of the 13 T cell receptor beta chains below, sequenced in a study of Ad26.COV2.S vaccination and SARS-CoV-2 variants. Treatment: some 19 received Ad26.COV2.S at low or high dose, single or two shots; roughly five received placebo; per-sample allocation not given. Vaccine and placebo recipients were sampled on day 63 after the first injection. Generated by immunoSEQ multiplex PCR, the TCRdb table keeps only in-frame clones and is missing some. The data contain 300,000 to 400,000 clones, about nine tenths of them singletons. This specimen was peripheral blood, taken in a trial of Ad26.COV2.S vaccine versus placebo. The receptor source for this set is a person aged 18-60 years who received the Ad26.COV2.S COVID-19 vaccine or a placebo.

V and J are TRBV5-1 and TRBJ1-5, with a possible D match to TRBD1 (5 bases). Between the trimmed V and J ends, which lost 3 bases and 5 bases, there was a span of 9 bases. In germline, CDR1 is SGHRS, CDR2 YFSETQ. CDR3 size: 13 residues. CDR3 amino acids: CASSSQGDQPQHF. In nucleotides, the CDR3 is TGCGCCAGCAGCTCTCAGGGAGATCAGCCCCAGCATTTT.

The J gene is TRBJ1-1, the V gene TRBV5-1; no reliable D call. Germline V gives CDR1 SGHRS, CDR2 YFSETQ. The CDR3 is 16 residues long. The V end was cut by 0 bases, the J end by 3 bases, with 15 bases between. This CDR3 is CASSLGGRAGYTEAFF. The CDR3 DNA is TGCGCCAGCAGCTTGGGTGGAAGGGCAGGTTACACTGAAGCTTTCTTT.

J is TRBJ1-6 and V is TRBV6-2 or TRBV6-3; 7 bases map to TRBD1. The junction had 7 bases not matched to a gene; V was cut back by 0 bases and J by 11 bases. From germline, CDR1 is MNHEY and CDR2 SVGEGT. This CDR3 has 15 residues. The CDR3 bases are TGTGCCAGCAGTTACTCGGGGCAGGGGGTGACACCCCTCCACTTT. Its translation: CASSYSGQGVTPLHF.

The chain links TRBV2 to TRBJ1-2, with D uncertain. The CDR3 sequence is 14 residues long. Germline-derived CDR1 and CDR2 are SNHLY and FYNNEI. V gave up 7 bases and J gave up 5 bases, with 17 bases separating them. CDR3 nucleotide sequence: TGTGCCAGCATAGGCAGCCGAGAGAGGTATGGCTACACCTTC. Encoded protein: CASIGSRERYGYTF. Full variable domain (remainder filled in from reference TRBV2 and TRBJ1-2): EPEVTQTPSHQVTQMGQEVILRCVPISNHLYFYWYRQILGQKVEFLVSFYNNEISEKSEIFDDQFSVERPDGSNFTLKIRSTKLEDSAMYFCASIGSRERYGYTFGSGTRLTVV.

This clone was observed a single time. The chain carries TRBV30 and TRBJ2-1; 11 nucleotides line up with TRBD2. This CDR3 contains 18 residues. Unmatched junction bases numbered 9, after V lost 1 base and J lost 1 base. CDR1 GTSNPN and CDR2 SVGIG come from the germline V gene (reference sequence). For the CDR3, the DNA is TGTGCCTGGAGTGGGATAGCGGGGGGGCTCTCTTCCTACAATGAGCAGTTCTTC. Encoded protein: CAWSGIAGGLSSYNEQFF.

This chain uses TRBV11-3 with TRBJ2-5; weak D call: TRBD2 (6 bases). The germline V gene has CDR1 SGHNT and CDR2 YENEEA. The CDR3 has 14 amino acids. Trimming stripped 1 base from V and 3 bases from J, with 9 bases between. CDR3: CASSLGGGEETQYF. CDR3 coding DNA: TGTGCCAGCAGCTTAGGAGGAGGGGAAGAGACCCAGTACTTC.

The rearrangement joins TRBV14 to TRBJ1-3; TRBD1 aligns across 8 bases. Per germline, CDR1 SGHDN and CDR2 FVKESK. This CDR3 is 21 amino acids long. The ends lost 1 base at V and 4 bases at J; junction bases unmatched: 21. The CDR3 region is CASSQAKPGQVGTFGGNTIYF. The CDR3 nucleotides read TGTGCCAGCAGCCAAGCCAAACCGGGACAGGTCGGGACATTCGGAGGAAACACCATATATTTT.

The chain recombines TRBV7-9 with TRBJ2-7; 9 bases match TRBD2. The V gene's germline CDR1 is SEHNR and CDR2 FQNEAQ (reference sequence). Unmatched junction bases numbered 7, after V lost 5 bases and J lost 5 bases. CDR3 size: 14 residues. The CDR3 region is CASSRRGGLNEQYF. The CDR3 DNA is TGTGCCAGCAGCAGGCGGGGGGGCCTAAACGAGCAGTACTTC.

This rearrangement joins TRBV11-2 to TRBJ2-3, with a tentative D call TRBD2 (5 bases). The CDR3 runs to 15 residues. The germline gives CDR1 SGHAT, CDR2 FQNNGV. The V end lost 4 bases, the J end lost 0 bases, and 11 bases lay between the germline ends. The CDR3 reads CASSYTSGSTDTQYF. CDR3 DNA sequence: TGTGCCAGCAGCTACACTAGTGGGAGCACAGATACGCAGTATTTT.

The V call is TRBV3-1 (or the pseudogene TRBV3-2), the J call TRBJ2-3; D call uncertain. V was clipped by 4 bases and J by 3 bases, with 14 bases between them. The CDR3 length is 15 residues. The germline V gene has CDR1 LGHDT and CDR2 YNNKEL (reference sequence). CDR3 nucleotide sequence: TGTGCCAGCAGCCCAGGACCCCTTCGAACAGATACGCAGTATTTT. It encodes CASSPGPLRTDTQYF.

A single count supports this clone. The V call is TRBV12-5, the J call TRBJ1-2; D gene unclear. This CDR3 contains 13 residues. Germline V gives CDR1 LGHNT, CDR2 FRNRAP. The V end lost 2 bases, the J end lost 6 bases, and 10 bases lay between the germline ends. CDR3 bases: TGTGCTAGTGGTTTGTCCGGGTTGGATGGCTACACCTTC. Translating gives CASGLSGLDGYTF.

This clone has a single count. This chain joins TRBV5-1 and TRBJ1-1; the D is unclear. CDR3 length equals 14 residues. V lost 7 bases and J lost 0, with 13 bases in between. In germline, CDR1 is SGHRS, CDR2 YFSETQ. The CDR3: CASRMDGLNTEAFF. In DNA, the CDR3 is TGCGCCAGCCGAATGGACGGGTTGAACACTGAAGCTTTCTTT.

Notes on this clone: Mismatch with germline at one junction end may stem from a read error. This chain connects TRBV7-7 to TRBJ2-3; possibly TRBD1 or TRBD2 for D (5 bases each). The CDR3 loop spans 15 amino acids. Germline V CDR1 and CDR2: SSHAT, FNYEAQ (reference sequence). The DNA for the CDR3 is TGTGCTAGCAGCTCAGGGCCAGGGACGACAGATACGCAGTATTTT. This codes for CASSSGPGTTDTQYF.